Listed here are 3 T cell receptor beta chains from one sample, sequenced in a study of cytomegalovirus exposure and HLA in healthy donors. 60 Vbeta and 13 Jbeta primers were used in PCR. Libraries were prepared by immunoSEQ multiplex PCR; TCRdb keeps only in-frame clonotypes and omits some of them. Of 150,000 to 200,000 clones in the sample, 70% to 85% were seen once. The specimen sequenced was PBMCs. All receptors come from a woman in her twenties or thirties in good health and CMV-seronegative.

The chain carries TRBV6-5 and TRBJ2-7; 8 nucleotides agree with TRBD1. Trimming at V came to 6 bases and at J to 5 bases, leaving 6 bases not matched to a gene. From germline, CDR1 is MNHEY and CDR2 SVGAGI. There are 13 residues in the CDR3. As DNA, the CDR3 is TGTGCCAGCAGAAGGACAGGGAGTAACGAGCAGTACTTC. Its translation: CASRRTGSNEQYF.

The CDR3 loop is CASSISRQGNKEQYF. CDR3 sequence (DNA): TGTGCCAGTAGTATCTCGAGACAGGGGAATAAGGAGCAGTACTTC. The chain recombines TRBV19 with TRBJ2-7; 8 bases agree with TRBD1. V dropped 3 bases and J dropped 7; count of bases not matched to a gene: 11. CDR1 and CDR2 from the germline V gene are LNHDA and SQIVND (reference sequence). There are 15 residues in the CDR3.

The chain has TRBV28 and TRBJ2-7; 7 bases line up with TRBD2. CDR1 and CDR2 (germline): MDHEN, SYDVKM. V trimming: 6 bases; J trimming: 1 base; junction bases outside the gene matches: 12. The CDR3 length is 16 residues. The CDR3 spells CASSSLTQRGSYEQYF. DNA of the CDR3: TGTGCCAGCAGCAGTTTAACGCAGCGGGGATCCTACGAGCAGTACTTC.